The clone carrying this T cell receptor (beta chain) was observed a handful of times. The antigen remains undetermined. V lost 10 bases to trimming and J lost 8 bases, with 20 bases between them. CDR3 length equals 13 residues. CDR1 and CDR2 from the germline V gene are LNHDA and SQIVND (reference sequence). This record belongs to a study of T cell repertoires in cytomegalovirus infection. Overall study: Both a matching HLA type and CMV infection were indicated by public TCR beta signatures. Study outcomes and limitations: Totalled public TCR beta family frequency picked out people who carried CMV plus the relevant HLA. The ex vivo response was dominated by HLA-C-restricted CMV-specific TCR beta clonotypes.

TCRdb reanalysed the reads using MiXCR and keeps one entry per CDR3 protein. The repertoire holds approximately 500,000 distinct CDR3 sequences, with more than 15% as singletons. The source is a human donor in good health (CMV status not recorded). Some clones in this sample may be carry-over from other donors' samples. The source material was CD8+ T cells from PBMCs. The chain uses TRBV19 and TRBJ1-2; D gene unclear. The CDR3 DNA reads TGTGCCATCTTCGACACATTTTTCAGAGGCTACACCTTC. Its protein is CAIFDTFFRGYTF.